One T cell receptor (beta chain) is described in this entry. What it binds is unknown. TCRbeta sequences of proliferating CFSE-low MLR cells were labeled alloreactive. The sample belongs to a study of T cell clones after liver transplantation. Assay used: immunoSEQ multiplex PCR; TCRdb lists only in-frame clones, some missing. The data hold 5,000 to 7,000 clones, with 30% observed a single time. The V gene's germline CDR1 is SGHRS and CDR2 YFSETQ. The CDR3 consists of 17 residues. The V and J ends lost 4 bases and 1 base respectively, with 19 bases between them. The chain employs TRBV5-1 and TRBJ2-3, with D possibly matching TRBD1 (6 bases). The receptor was derived from a human patient who received a liver transplant. Some of these T cells may belong to the graft donor. The sample consisted of CD4+ T cells from cultured PBMCs. The chain's CDR3 is CASSPSTHRAGTDTQYF. The CDR3 DNA sequence: TGCGCCAGCAGCCCCTCCACTCACAGGGCTGGCACAGATACGCAGTATTTT.